This T cell receptor (beta chain) was captured by sequencing in a study of cytomegalovirus exposure and HLA in healthy donors. Study-level findings and limits: Sequences of the TCR beta chain were said to predict the HLA-A and HLA-B alleles of most subjects accurately. A missense DCLRE1C variant was associated with V- and J-gene trimming of TCR beta chains in a later analysis, and an independent cohort replicated the association. In a later analysis, the majority of CMV-associated beta chains seemingly showed HLA restriction. Some highly shared sequence variants likely arose as a pipeline artifact.

13 Jbeta primers and 60 Vbeta primers were used for the PCR. The table came from immunoSEQ multiplex PCR; TCRdb's copy has only in-frame clones and leaves some out. The data contain approximately 160,000 clones, less than 80% of them singletons. For this clone: What it binds is unknown.

This CDR3 region has 15 residues. CDR1 is SGHKS and CDR2 is YYEKEE in the germline V gene (reference sequence). Trimming cost V 3 bases and J 7 bases; bases outside gene matches: 12. The sample taken for sequencing was PBMCs. The clonotype was recovered from a female donor in good health and CMV-seronegative. The chain has TRBV5-5 and TRBJ2-5; 7 bases align to TRBD1. The CDR3 DNA reads TGTGCCAGCAGCTGGGGGACAGCCCGGGTAGGGACCCAGTACTTC. It specifies CASSWGTARVGTQYF.